What follows are 18 T cell receptor beta chains derived from one specimen sequenced in a study of shared clonotypes between healthy human individuals. Profiled with immunoSEQ multiplex PCR; TCRdb holds only in-frame clones, not every one. The sample yields approximately 1.5 million clones, approximately 98.5% seen once. Sequenced input: naive CD4+ T cells sorted from blood. Sample subset: CD45RA+ positively selected. Receptor source: a man between 25 and 39 years old in good health.

The genes are TRBV9 and TRBJ2-1; D remains unclear. Germline CDR1 is SGDLS and CDR2 is YYNGEE. Trimming took 0 bases from V and 5 from J, leaving 15 bases between them. The length of the CDR3 is 16 residues. CDR3 sequence: CASSVASQFLDNEQFF. The CDR3 DNA follows: TGTGCCAGCAGCGTAGCCTCACAGTTTTTGGACAATGAGCAGTTCTTC. Drawing the rest from reference TRBV9 and TRBJ2-1, the complete variable domain is DSGVTQTPKHLITATGQRVTLRCSPRSGDLSVYWYQQSLDQGLQFLIQYYNGEERAKGNILERFSAQQFPDLHSELNLSSLELGDSALYFCASSVASQFLDNEQFFGPGTRLTVL.

J is TRBJ2-5 and V is TRBV9; D possibly corresponds to TRBD2 (5 bases). V was trimmed by 1 base and J by 4 bases, leaving 17 bases between them. Germline V gene sequence: CDR1 SGDLS, CDR2 YYNGEE. CDR3 size: 16 residues. The CDR3 spells CASSVSFEGPGETQYF. The CDR3 region has the DNA TGTGCCAGCAGCGTAAGCTTTGAGGGTCCAGGAGAGACCCAGTACTTC. The full variable domain, with the rest looked up from reference TRBV9 and TRBJ2-5, is DSGVTQTPKHLITATGQRVTLRCSPRSGDLSVYWYQQSLDQGLQFLIQYYNGEERAKGNILERFSAQQFPDLHSELNLSSLELGDSALYFCASSVSFEGPGETQYFGPGTRLLVL.

A note on this clone: Other DNA sequences from this sample encode an identical CDR3 as well. The rearrangement joins TRBV6-5 to TRBJ2-2, with a tentative D call TRBD2 (5 bases). Deletions cut 3 bases from V and 3 bases from J, with 11 bases between. The germline CDR1 and CDR2 sequences are MNHEY and SVGAGI. The CDR3 totals 15 residues. For the CDR3, the DNA is TGTGCCAGCAGTTATTCGCTAGCCGACACCGGGGAGCTGTTTTTT. Translated: CASSYSLADTGELFF.

The rearrangement joins TRBV7-8 to TRBJ2-5, with D perhaps matching TRBD1 (5 bases). V lost 0 bases, J lost 7 bases, and 12 bases lay in between. CDR3 length: 14 residues. The germline V gene has CDR1 SGHVS and CDR2 FQNEAQ. CDR3 sequence (DNA): TGTGCCAGCAGCTTAGCGGAACTCCAGGGGACCCAGTACTTC. Translating gives CASSLAELQGTQYF.

The chain employs TRBV7-6 and TRBJ2-3, with TRBD1 matching over 10 bases. CDR3 length equals 16 residues. The germline V gene encodes CDR1 SGHVS and CDR2 FNYEAQ. V trimming: 1 base; J trimming: 3 bases; junction bases outside the gene matches: 4. The CDR3 loop is CASSLETGGATDTQYF. CDR3 bases: TGTGCCAGCAGCTTAGAGACAGGGGGCGCAACAGATACGCAGTATTTT.

The chain joins TRBV28 to TRBJ2-5, with 7 bases that match TRBD1. J was trimmed by 2 bases and V by 6 bases; bases with no gene match: 9. This CDR3 has 15 residues. Germline V gives CDR1 MDHEN, CDR2 SYDVKM. The CDR3 is CASRPDRVHQETQYF. The CDR3 coding sequence is TGTGCCAGCAGACCCGACAGGGTGCATCAAGAGACCCAGTACTTC.

This chain uses TRBV18 with TRBJ2-1; 8 bases align to TRBD1. V dropped 4 bases and J dropped 9; count of bases not matched to a gene: 8. Germline CDR1 KGHSH, CDR2 LQKENI. This CDR3 has 14 residues. CDR3 protein: CASSLTGVRGEQFF. DNA for the CDR3: TGTGCCAGCTCACTGACAGGGGTTAGGGGTGAGCAGTTCTTC.

The rearrangement uses TRBV5-1 and TRBJ2-1; 11 nucleotides align to TRBD1. Germline CDR1 reads SGHRS; CDR2 reads YFSETQ. Unmatched junction bases numbered 11, after V lost 4 bases and J lost 8 bases. The CDR3 has 16 amino acids. The CDR3, as DNA: TGCGCCAGCAGCACCGGACAGGGGGCGAGGGTGGATGAGCAGTTCTTC. Its translation: CASSTGQGARVDEQFF.

This clone was recorded only once. At the DNA level, this CDR3 is encoded by other sequences in the same sample as well. The J gene is TRBJ2-7, the V gene TRBV27; 8 nucleotides match TRBD1. Trimming at V came to 4 bases and at J to 4 bases, leaving 6 bases not matched to a gene. Germline CDR1 is MNHEY and CDR2 is SMNVEV (reference sequence). This CDR3 is 14 amino acids long. CDR3 sequence (DNA): TGTGCCAGCAGTTCCGGACAGGGCGCGTACGAGCAGTACTTC. Translating gives CASSSGQGAYEQYF.

The gene calls are TRBV19 and TRBJ1-5, with D uncertain. Trimming took 0 bases from V and 1 from J, leaving 1 base between them. This CDR3 region has 13 residues. The germline CDR1 and CDR2 sequences are LNHDA and SQIVND (reference sequence). CDR3 sequence reads: CASSIESNQPQHF. The CDR3 bases are TGTGCCAGTAGTATAGAAAGCAATCAGCCCCAGCATTTT.

The rearrangement uses TRBV19 and TRBJ2-2; TRBD2 agrees at 9 bases. The ends lost 6 bases at V and 5 bases at J; junction bases unmatched: 10. The germline CDR1 and CDR2 sequences are LNHDA and SQIVND (reference sequence). The CDR3 totals 16 residues. The CDR3 protein is CASSLASGVWTGELFF. The CDR3 coding sequence is TGTGCCAGTAGCCTGGCTAGCGGGGTTTGGACCGGGGAGCTGTTTTTT.

The rearrangement joins TRBV6-4 to TRBJ2-2; D is uncertain. This CDR3 is 15 amino acids long. The V gene lost 0 bases and the J gene lost 6 bases, with 11 bases spanning the gap. CDR1 and CDR2 from the germline V gene are MRHNA and SNTAGT. The CDR3 sequence: CASSDSVARPGELFF. CDR3 coding DNA: TGTGCCAGCAGTGACTCTGTAGCCCGGCCCGGGGAGCTGTTTTTT.

J is TRBJ2-7 and V is TRBV13; D gene ambiguous. The germline V and J ends were trimmed by 4 bases and 2 bases, with 15 bases remaining between them. The CDR3 is 15 residues long. CDR1 is PRHDT and CDR2 is FYEKMQ in the germline V gene (reference sequence). For the CDR3, the DNA is TGTGCCAGCAGCTCCTTAGGACCCACTACCTACGAGCAGTACTTC. Translated: CASSSLGPTTYEQYF.

The V gene is TRBV25-1, the J gene TRBJ2-3; 8 bases are a match to TRBD2. Trimming at V came to 5 bases and at J to 2 bases, leaving 6 bases not matched to a gene. The V gene's germline CDR1 is MGHDK and CDR2 SYGVNS. CDR3 length equals 15 residues. The CDR3 here is CASSPVGRATDTQYF. In DNA, the CDR3 is TGTGCCAGCAGTCCCGTCGGGAGGGCCACAGATACGCAGTATTTT.

As regards this clone: Other nucleotide sequences in the sample specify the same CDR3. The DNA for the CDR3 is TGTGCCAGTAGTATAGCGGACCGTAGCAATCAGCCCCAGCATTTT. This gives the protein CASSIADRSNQPQHF. The V call is TRBV19, the J call TRBJ1-5; D is ambiguous. The CDR3 has 15 residues. The V end lost 1 base, the J end lost 0 bases, and 7 bases lay between the germline ends. CDR1 LNHDA and CDR2 SQIVND come from the germline V gene (reference sequence).

About this clone: The sample carries other DNA sequences with the same CDR3. The gene calls are TRBV9 and TRBJ2-2; D gene ambiguous. V lost 0 bases and J lost 8, with 8 bases in between. From germline, CDR1 is SGDLS and CDR2 YYNGEE. The CDR3 runs 13 residues. CDR3 protein: CASSVVGSGELFF. The CDR3 DNA reads as TGTGCCAGCAGCGTAGTGGGATCTGGGGAGCTGTTTTTT. Based on the CDR3 plus reference TRBV9 and TRBJ2-2, the full variable domain is DSGVTQTPKHLITATGQRVTLRCSPRSGDLSVYWYQQSLDQGLQFLIQYYNGEERAKGNILERFSAQQFPDLHSELNLSSLELGDSALYFCASSVVGSGELFFGEGSRLTVL.

V and J are TRBV27 and TRBJ2-1, with a weak D call TRBD2 (6 bases). CDR3 length: 12 residues. Germline CDR1 MNHEY, CDR2 SMNVEV (reference sequence). CDR3 coding DNA: TGTGGGTCGGGGGTCAGGCACAATGAGCAGTTCTTC. Translating gives CGSGVRHNEQFF.

The rearrangement uses TRBV5-4 and TRBJ1-4, with a tentative D call TRBD1 (6 bases). The CDR3 is 14 residues long. Germline CDR1 reads SGHNT; CDR2 reads YYREEE (reference sequence). Trimming removed 1 base at V and 7 bases at J, with 11 bases between. The CDR3 sequence is CASSLRGGAEKLFF. Here the CDR3 DNA reads TGTGCCAGCAGCTTGCGCGGGGGCGCTGAAAAACTGTTTTTT.